This TCR beta chain was identified during a study of CD8 T cells in Susac syndrome. For the study at large: At the time their blood was drawn, patients with Susac syndrome were either therapy-naive, on corticosteroids (with some of them also receiving intravenous immunoglobulin), or on intravenous immunoglobulin alone. Regarding the study as a whole: CD4+ T cell repertoires in Susac syndrome exhibited no evidence of clonal expansion.

With regard to this clonotype: Its antigen remains unknown.

Reverse transcription used 0.5 to 1 ug RNA and random hexamers. It was immunoSEQ multiplex PCR that amplified TCR beta CDR3 across 54 Vbeta and 13 Jbeta. A single record per CDR3 protein comes from TCRdb applying MiXCR to the immunoSEQ multiplex PCR reads. Seen here are approximately 190,000 distinct CDR3 sequences, roughly 91% observed once, and the top ten hold 0.085% to 0.09%. Germline V gene sequence: CDR1 MNHEY, CDR2 SVGEGT. The CDR3 length is 17 residues. V lost 2 bases, J lost 1 base, and 14 bases lay in between. This sequence originates from a human donor with Susac syndrome. This chain links TRBV6-2 or TRBV6-3 with TRBJ2-2, with no clear D. The specimen was CD4+ T cells from PBMCs. The CDR3 is CASSYPVSRRNTGELFF. The CDR3 DNA reads TGTGCCAGCAGTTACCCCGTTTCCAGGAGGAACACCGGGGAGCTGTTTTTT.